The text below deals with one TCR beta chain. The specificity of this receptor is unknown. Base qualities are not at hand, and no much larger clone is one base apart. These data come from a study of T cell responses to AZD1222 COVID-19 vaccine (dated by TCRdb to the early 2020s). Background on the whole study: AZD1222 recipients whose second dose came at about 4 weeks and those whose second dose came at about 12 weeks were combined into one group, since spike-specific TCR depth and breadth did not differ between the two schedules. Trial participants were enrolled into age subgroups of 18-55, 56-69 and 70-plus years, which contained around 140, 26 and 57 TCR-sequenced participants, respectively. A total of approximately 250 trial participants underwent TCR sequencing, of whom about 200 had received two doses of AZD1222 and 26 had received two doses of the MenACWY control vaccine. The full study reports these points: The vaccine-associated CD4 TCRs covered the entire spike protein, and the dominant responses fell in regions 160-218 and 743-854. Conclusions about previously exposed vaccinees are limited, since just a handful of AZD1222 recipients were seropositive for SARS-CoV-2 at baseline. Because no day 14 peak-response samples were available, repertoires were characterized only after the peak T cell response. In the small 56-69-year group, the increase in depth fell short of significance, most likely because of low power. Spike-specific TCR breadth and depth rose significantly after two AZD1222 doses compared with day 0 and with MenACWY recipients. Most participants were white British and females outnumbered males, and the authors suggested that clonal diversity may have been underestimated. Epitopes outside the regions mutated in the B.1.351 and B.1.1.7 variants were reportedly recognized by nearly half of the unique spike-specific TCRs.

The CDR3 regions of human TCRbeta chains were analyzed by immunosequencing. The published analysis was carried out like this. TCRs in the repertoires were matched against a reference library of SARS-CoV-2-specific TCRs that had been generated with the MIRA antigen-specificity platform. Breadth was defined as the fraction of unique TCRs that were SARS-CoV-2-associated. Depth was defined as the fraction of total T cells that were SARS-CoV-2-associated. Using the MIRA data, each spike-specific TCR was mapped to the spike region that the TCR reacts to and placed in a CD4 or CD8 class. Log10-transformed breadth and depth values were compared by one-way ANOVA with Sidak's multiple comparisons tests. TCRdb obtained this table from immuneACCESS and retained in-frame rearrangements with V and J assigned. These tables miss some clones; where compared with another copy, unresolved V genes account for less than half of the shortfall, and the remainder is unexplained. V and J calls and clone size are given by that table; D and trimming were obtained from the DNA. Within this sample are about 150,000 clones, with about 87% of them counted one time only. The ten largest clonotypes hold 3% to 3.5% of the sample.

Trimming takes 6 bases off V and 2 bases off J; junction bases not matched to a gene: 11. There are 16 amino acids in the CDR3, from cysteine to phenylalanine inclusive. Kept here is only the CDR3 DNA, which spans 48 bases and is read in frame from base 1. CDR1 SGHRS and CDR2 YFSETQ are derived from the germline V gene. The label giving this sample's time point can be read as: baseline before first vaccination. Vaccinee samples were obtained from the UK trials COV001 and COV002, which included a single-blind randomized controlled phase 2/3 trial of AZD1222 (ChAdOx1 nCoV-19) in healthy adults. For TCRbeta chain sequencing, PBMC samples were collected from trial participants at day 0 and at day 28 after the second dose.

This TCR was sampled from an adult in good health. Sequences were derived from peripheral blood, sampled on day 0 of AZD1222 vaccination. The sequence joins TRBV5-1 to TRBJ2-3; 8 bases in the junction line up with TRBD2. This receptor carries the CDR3 CASTITSGSPTDTQYF. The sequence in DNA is TGCGCCAGCACCATCACTAGCGGATCCCCCACAGATACGCAGTATTTT.